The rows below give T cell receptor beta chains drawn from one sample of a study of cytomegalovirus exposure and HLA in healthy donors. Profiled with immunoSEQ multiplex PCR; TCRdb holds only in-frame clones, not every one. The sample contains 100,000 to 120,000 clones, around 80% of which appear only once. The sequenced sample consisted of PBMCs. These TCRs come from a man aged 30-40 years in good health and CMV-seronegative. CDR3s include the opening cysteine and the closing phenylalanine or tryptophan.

CDR3aa: CSATGTAGANVLTF
v_gene: TRBV29-1
j_gene: TRBJ2-6

CDR3aa: CASSSSRDRATGELFF
v_gene: TRBV5-4
j_gene: TRBJ2-2

CDR3aa: CSVKQGDTQYF
v_gene: TRBV29-1
j_gene: TRBJ2-3

CDR3aa: CASSQNRVHTDTQYF
v_gene: TRBV4-1
j_gene: TRBJ2-3

CDR3aa: CASSQDGTSGYNEQFF
v_gene: TRBV4-2
j_gene: TRBJ2-1

CDR3aa: CASTPDREPYQPQHF
v_gene: TRBV7-8
j_gene: TRBJ1-5

CDR3aa: CASSQWEGTSHEQFF
v_gene: TRBV16
j_gene: TRBJ2-1

CDR3aa: CSPTDSRTYEQYF
v_gene: TRBV29-1
j_gene: NA

CDR3aa: CASSQGGQVQETQYF
v_gene: TRBV4-1
j_gene: TRBJ2-5

CDR3aa: CASSEAQSGAGELFF
v_gene: TRBV6-1
j_gene: TRBJ2-2

CDR3aa: CASSPGGLNTEAFF
v_gene: TRBV28
j_gene: TRBJ1-1

CDR3aa: CASSLGGGPATEAFF
v_gene: TRBV28
j_gene: TRBJ1-1

CDR3aa: CASSQERGYEQYF
v_gene: TRBV4-3
j_gene: TRBJ2-7

CDR3aa: CASSLDSREQYF
v_gene: TRBV7-9
j_gene: TRBJ2-7

CDR3aa: CASSLDREGYYGYTF
v_gene: TRBV5-8
j_gene: TRBJ1-2

CDR3aa: CASSLLPGRQPQHF
v_gene: TRBV7-2
j_gene: TRBJ1-5

CDR3aa: CASWDRNYGYTF
v_gene: TRBV28
j_gene: TRBJ1-2

CDR3aa: CASSFPGGYGYTF
v_gene: TRBV7-6
j_gene: TRBJ1-2

CDR3aa: CAIPVAPRNQPQHF
v_gene: TRBV6-5
j_gene: TRBJ1-5

CDR3aa: CASSVQGQGYGYTF
v_gene: TRBV9
j_gene: TRBJ1-2

CDR3aa: CASSLGLAETDTQYF
v_gene: TRBV5-1
j_gene: TRBJ2-3

CDR3aa: CASSYGESSYNEQFF
v_gene: TRBV6-6
j_gene: TRBJ2-1

CDR3aa: CASSQGTDRAAGYTF
v_gene: TRBV4-3
j_gene: TRBJ1-2

CDR3aa: CASRQGDSYEQYF
v_gene: TRBV6-1
j_gene: TRBJ2-7

CDR3aa: CASSARPGTEQETQYF
v_gene: TRBV7-9
j_gene: TRBJ2-5

CDR3aa: CASSQDSAAPEDEQYF
v_gene: TRBV4-1
j_gene: TRBJ2-7

CDR3aa: CASSQTGYSNQPQHF
v_gene: TRBV2
j_gene: TRBJ1-5

CDR3aa: CATRTSGADTQYF
v_gene: TRBV15
j_gene: TRBJ2-3

CDR3aa: CASSNRGYGYTF
v_gene: TRBV6-5
j_gene: TRBJ1-2

CDR3aa: CAWGGSGHHYEQYF
v_gene: TRBV30
j_gene: TRBJ2-7

CDR3aa: CASSLSRTSGGAGSQETQYF
v_gene: TRBV5-4
j_gene: TRBJ2-5

CDR3aa: CASSVVAGDEQYF
v_gene: TRBV9
j_gene: TRBJ2-7

CDR3aa: CASQARTGYTDTQYF
v_gene: TRBV28
j_gene: TRBJ2-3

CDR3aa: CASSLSLGGLSDTQYF
v_gene: TRBV27
j_gene: TRBJ2-3

CDR3aa: CATSRDLNSPLHF
v_gene: TRBV15
j_gene: TRBJ1-6

CDR3aa: CSALGQGFTGELFF
v_gene: TRBV29-1
j_gene: TRBJ2-2

CDR3aa: CSVAGTGVEQQYF
v_gene: TRBV29-1
j_gene: TRBJ2-7

CDR3aa: CAIRLGLAAEETQYF
v_gene: TRBV10-3
j_gene: TRBJ2-5

CDR3aa: CASRATNLGQNGETQYF
v_gene: TRBV2
j_gene: TRBJ2-5

CDR3aa: CASRLGAPANEAFF
v_gene: TRBV28
j_gene: TRBJ1-1

CDR3aa: CASSFPGEDTQYF
v_gene: TRBV5-1
j_gene: TRBJ2-3

CDR3aa: CASSRDRDEKLFF
v_gene: TRBV27
j_gene: TRBJ1-4

CDR3aa: CASRPIAGEKLFF
v_gene: TRBV6-5
j_gene: TRBJ1-4

CDR3aa: CASSLLAGPSYEQYF
v_gene: TRBV7-2
j_gene: TRBJ2-7